Included here is one T cell receptor (beta chain) sequence, with context. Its specific antigen is unknown. From cysteine to phenylalanine, the CDR3 is 13 amino acids long. The nucleotide record is missing. The sequencer listed for this sample is Illumina HiSeq 2000. TCR beta cDNA libraries were made by 5'RACE template switching that added a universal primer site and unique molecular identifiers. Synthesis of cDNA was primed from the TCR beta constant segment and was followed by two consecutive PCR amplification steps. The study's own analysis went as follows. MIGEC handled demultiplexing of the reads and grouping by UMI, while MiTCR was used to assemble and quantify clonotypes. To remove erroneous sequences, TCR cDNA sequences were retained only when supported by two or more reads. The tcR package was used for downstream repertoire analysis, and clonotypes were matched across fractions by CDR3 nucleotide sequence plus V segment. VDJmatch was used to annotate antigen specificity against VDJdb, with one amino acid substitution in CDR3 permitted. TCRdb reprocessed the reads and lists each CDR3 protein sequence as a single entry, with no DNA. These V and J calls derive from TCRdb rather than the authors' analysis. Per the sample table, the count is roughly 350,000 distinct CDR3 sequences. In total, the top ten clones hold around 4.9% of the sample.

The data are from a study of T cells expressing NK-cell markers (dated by TCRdb to about 2020). Study-level background: Three sorted T-cell subsets (CD3+CD56+NKG2C+, CD3+CD56+NKG2C- and CD3+CD56-NKG2C+) from under ten donors had their TCR beta-chain repertoires profiled. Among the eight sequenced donors, only one was HCMV-seronegative, while the other seven were HCMV-seropositive. Randomly selected healthy volunteers, three men and five women, were used as the eight sequenced donors. Sequencing of the libraries produced 2 x 150 bp reads on Illumina HiSeq 2000/2500, MiSeq or NextSeq.

HCMV serostatus was determined by detecting HCMV-specific IgG in serum with a commercial ELISA kit. Ficoll density gradient centrifugation was used to isolate peripheral blood mononuclear cells from blood. Here is what the overall study found, with its caveats: Those dominant clonotypes were again the most abundant among CD3+CD56-NKG2C+ cells in a few donors, at roughly 28.3-65%. For 6 or 7 donors, the dominant CD3+CD56+NKG2C+ clonotypes were among the top 10 CD8+ clonotypes and accounted for about 1.0-8% of CD8+ T cells. Whether the expanded NKG2C-expressing T cell clones were specific for HCMV antigens remained unclear.

This TCR derives from a man aged 18-69 years in good health. The sample was blood T cells: a sorted CD56 or NKG2C T cell subset, CD4+ or CD8+ T cells, or bulk PBMC T cells (not recorded which). The rearrangement combines TRBV12-3 or TRBV12-4 with TRBJ2-7; with no DNA, the TCRdb D assignment of TRBD2 cannot be verified. The CDR3 here reads CASSLGRAIVQYF.